The clone carrying this T cell receptor beta chain was found a few times. The source of the sample is a study of blood T cells in healthy people across ages. The V end lost 4 bases, the J end lost 6 bases, and 17 bases lay between the germline ends. CDR3 size: 14 residues. Germline CDR1 SQVTM, CDR2 ANQGSEA. A second PCR, run for roughly 7 to 11 cycles, used a sample-barcoded 5' primer plus a J-beta primer mix. TCRdb re-called the 5' RACE reads through MiXCR, storing one row per CDR3 protein. The sample has fewer than 2,000,000 distinct CDR3 sequences; roughly 30% are singletons. V gene TRBV29-1 combines with J gene TRBJ2-3; tentative D call: TRBD2 (5 bases). The receptor's source is a woman in her twenties or thirties in good health. Sequencing was carried out using blood. This CDR3 reads CSVGTHPSRDTQYF. DNA for the CDR3: TGCAGCGTTGGGACTCACCCGTCACGGGATACGCAGTATTTT.